Following are 10 T cell receptor beta chains from one sample sequenced in a study of human T cells and chemical hapten exposure. TCRdb called the RACE reads again in MiXCR, with one record for every CDR3 protein. The data show 250,000 or so distinct CDR3 sequences, almost 8% seen once. Documented time point: pre-sensitization, week 0. Described treatment: therapeutic diphenylcyclopropenone sensitization with weekly scalp DPC. This specimen was whole blood, taken in connection with sensitization to the hapten diphenylcyclopropenone (DPC). Source of these receptors: a young man with alopecia areata. Some clones in this sample may be carry-over from other donors' samples.

This clonotype appeared a few times. The rearrangement links TRBV27 to TRBJ2-3; D perhaps matches TRBD1 (8 bases). The V end was cut by 5 bases, the J end by 5 bases, with 23 bases between. Germline CDR1 MNHEY, CDR2 SMNVEV (reference sequence). The CDR3 spans 17 residues. The CDR3 DNA reads as TGTGCCAGCAGTCCCACACCGCCACAGGGGGGGAGAGATACGCAGTATTTT. Encoded protein: CASSPTPPQGGRDTQYF.

This chain joins TRBV27 and TRBJ2-5; D is unresolved. Trimming took off 3 bases at V and 0 bases at J, with 8 bases between the two ends. The CDR3 length is 14 residues. CDR1 MNHEY and CDR2 SMNVEV come from the germline V gene (reference sequence). The CDR3 nucleotides are TGTGCCAGCAGTTTCCTGGCAGACCAAGAGACCCAGTACTTC. This sequence encodes CASSFLADQETQYF.

The V and J genes are TRBV4-2 and TRBJ1-5; no definite D call. The CDR3 has 19 amino acids. Germline-derived CDR1 and CDR2 are LGHNA and YNFKEQ. Trimming cost V 0 bases and J 0 bases, with 18 bases left between them. The chain's CDR3 is CASSQDSGRGKNSNQPQHF. The CDR3 coding sequence is TGTGCCAGCAGCCAAGACTCGGGCCGTGGAAAAAATAGCAATCAGCCCCAGCATTTT.

The rearrangement links TRBV12-3 or TRBV12-4 to TRBJ1-2; D call uncertain. The CDR3 has 14 residues. The V gene lost 5 bases and the J gene lost 3 bases, with 13 bases spanning the gap. CDR3 bases: TGTGCCAGCAGTCGGGCCCCGGCCGACTATGGCTACACCTTC. Translating it yields CASSRAPADYGYTF.

This chain links TRBV7-2 with TRBJ2-3; 7 bases agree with TRBD2. After removal of 5 bases from V and 8 bases from J, the junction contained 7 bases not matched to a gene. The CDR3 runs 13 residues. CDR1 is SGHTA, CDR2 FQGNSA, per germline. DNA for the CDR3: TGTGCCAGCAGCCAGGGAGGGGCGCCTACGCAGTATTTT. Amino acid sequence: CASSQGGAPTQYF.

This clonotype was observed a handful of times. The chain employs TRBV24-1 and TRBJ2-1; D may be TRBD2 (5 bases). V was clipped by 2 bases and J by 6 bases, with 19 bases between them. Germline loops: CDR1 KGHDR, CDR2 SFDVKD. The CDR3 has 17 residues. CDR3 sequence (DNA): TGTGCCACCAGTGATTATAGACCCACACCGGGGAGCAATGAGCAGTTCTTC. Residues: CATSDYRPTPGSNEQFF.

The rearrangement joins TRBV20-1 to TRBJ2-7, with D perhaps matching TRBD2 (5 bases). CDR1 is DFQATT and CDR2 is SNEGSKA in the germline V gene (reference sequence). This CDR3 is built from 13 residues. V dropped 1 base and J dropped 6 bases, with 13 bases sitting between them. The CDR3: CSARARAGVEQYF. In DNA form, the CDR3 reads TGCAGTGCTAGAGCGAGGGCAGGCGTCGAGCAGTACTTC.

This clonotype was seen a handful of times. The J gene is TRBJ1-2, the V gene TRBV6-5; no firm D call. The germline V gene encodes CDR1 MNHEY and CDR2 SVGAGI. V was clipped by 6 bases and J by 4 bases, with 12 bases between them. CDR3 length: 13 residues. The CDR3 loop is CASRPPGFYGYTF. DNA of the CDR3: TGTGCCAGCAGACCTCCAGGCTTCTATGGCTACACCTTC.

J is TRBJ1-4 and V is TRBV29-1, with D possibly matching TRBD1 (5 bases). V lost 4 bases and J lost 7, with 16 bases in between. CDR1 and CDR2 (germline): SQVTM, ANQGSEA. This CDR3 has 14 amino acids. CDR3 DNA sequence: TGCAGCGTTGGTCAGGGACTCGATGCTGAAAAACTGTTTTTT. The encoded protein is CSVGQGLDAEKLFF.

The V and J genes are TRBV27 and TRBJ1-1, with D uncertain. The V gene lost 2 bases and the J gene lost 1 base, with 5 bases spanning the gap. The CDR3 totals 13 residues. CDR1 is MNHEY, CDR2 SMNVEV, per germline (reference sequence). CDR3 nucleotides: TGTGCCAGCAGTTTAATAAAGAACACTGAAGCTTTCTTT. It specifies CASSLIKNTEAFF.